This section outlines one T cell receptor (beta chain) sequence together with its context. Its antigen is undetermined. Germline V gives CDR1 SEHNR, CDR2 FQNEAQ (reference sequence). CDR3 size: 11 residues. Trimming took 5 bases from V and 2 from J, leaving 3 bases between them. This specimen comes from a study of OX40 agonist ivuxolimab in advanced cancers. Turning to the study itself: Patients received the agonistic anti-OX40 (CD134) antibody ivuxolimab. Males comprised about 84% of the group, whose mean age was approximately 60 years (range about 20 to 85). Study results and limitations: More expanded clones were seen, on average, in CD8+ T cells than in CD4+.

Repertoires were generated with immunoSEQ multiplex PCR, while TCRdb's copy carries only in-frame clones and drops some. The sample gives tens of thousands of clones, 84% of which show up once; roughly 25% is in the top ten. Patients were ineligible given autoimmune disease history or systemic immunosuppression. The rearrangement links TRBV7-9 to TRBJ1-1; D ambiguous. The clonotype was recovered from an adult with an advanced solid tumor such as melanoma, head and neck, liver or kidney cancer. The sample was CD4+ or CD8+ T cells sorted from blood, taken in a trial of the OX40 agonist ivuxolimab. CDR3 sequence (DNA): TGTGCCAGCAGCGAAAACACTGAAGCTTTCTTT. This encodes CASSENTEAFF.